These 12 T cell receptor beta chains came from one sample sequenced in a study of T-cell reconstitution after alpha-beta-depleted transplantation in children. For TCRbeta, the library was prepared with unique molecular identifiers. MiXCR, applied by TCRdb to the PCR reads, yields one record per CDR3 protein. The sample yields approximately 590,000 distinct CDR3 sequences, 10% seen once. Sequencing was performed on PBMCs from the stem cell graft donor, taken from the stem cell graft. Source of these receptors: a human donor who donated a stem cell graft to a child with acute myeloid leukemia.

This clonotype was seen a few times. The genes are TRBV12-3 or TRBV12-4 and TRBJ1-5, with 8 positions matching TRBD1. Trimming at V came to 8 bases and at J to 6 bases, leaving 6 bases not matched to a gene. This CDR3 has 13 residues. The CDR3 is CASRQGAGQPQHF. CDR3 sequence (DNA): TGTGCCAGCCGTCAGGGGGCTGGTCAGCCCCAGCATTTT.

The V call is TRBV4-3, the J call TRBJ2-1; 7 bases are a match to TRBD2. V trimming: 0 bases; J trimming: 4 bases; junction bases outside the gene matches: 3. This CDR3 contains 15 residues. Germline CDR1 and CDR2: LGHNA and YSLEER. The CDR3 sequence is CASSQDREAYNEQFF. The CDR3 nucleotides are TGCGCCAGCAGCCAAGACCGGGAGGCATACAATGAGCAGTTCTTC.

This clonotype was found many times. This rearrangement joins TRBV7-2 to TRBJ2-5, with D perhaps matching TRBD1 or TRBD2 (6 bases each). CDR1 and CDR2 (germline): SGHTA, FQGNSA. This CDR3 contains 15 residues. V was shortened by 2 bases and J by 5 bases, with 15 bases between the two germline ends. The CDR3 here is CASSLIGGAGETQYF. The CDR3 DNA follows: TGTGCCAGCAGCTTAATTGGGGGCGCGGGGGAGACCCAGTACTTC.

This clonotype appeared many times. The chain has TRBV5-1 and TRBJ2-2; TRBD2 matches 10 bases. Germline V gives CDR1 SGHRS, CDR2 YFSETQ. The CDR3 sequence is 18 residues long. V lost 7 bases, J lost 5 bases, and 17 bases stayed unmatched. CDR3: CASHPSASGSVGTGELFF. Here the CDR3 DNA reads TGCGCCAGCCACCCTTCGGCTAGCGGGAGTGTTGGGACCGGGGAGCTGTTTTTT.

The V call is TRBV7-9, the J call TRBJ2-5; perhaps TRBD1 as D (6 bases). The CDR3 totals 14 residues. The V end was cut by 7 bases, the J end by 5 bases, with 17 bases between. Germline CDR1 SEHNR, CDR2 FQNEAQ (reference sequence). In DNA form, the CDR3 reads TGTGCCAGCACCCAAAGGGACAAGTGGGAGACCCAGTACTTC. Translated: CASTQRDKWETQYF.

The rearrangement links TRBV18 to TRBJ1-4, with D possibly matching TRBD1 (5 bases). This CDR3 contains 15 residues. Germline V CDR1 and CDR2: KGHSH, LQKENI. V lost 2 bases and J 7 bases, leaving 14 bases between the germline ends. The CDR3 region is CASSPIQGEGEKLFF. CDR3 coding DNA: TGTGCCAGCTCACCAATCCAGGGCGAAGGTGAAAAACTGTTTTTT.

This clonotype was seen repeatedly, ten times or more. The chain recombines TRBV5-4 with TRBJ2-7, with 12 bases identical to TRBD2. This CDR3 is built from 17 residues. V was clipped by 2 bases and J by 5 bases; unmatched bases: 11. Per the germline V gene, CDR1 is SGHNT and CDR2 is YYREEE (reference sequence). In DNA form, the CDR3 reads TGTGCCAGCAGCTTAAGCACTAGCGGGAGGTCAAGGGACGAGCAGTACTTC. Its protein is CASSLSTSGRSRDEQYF.

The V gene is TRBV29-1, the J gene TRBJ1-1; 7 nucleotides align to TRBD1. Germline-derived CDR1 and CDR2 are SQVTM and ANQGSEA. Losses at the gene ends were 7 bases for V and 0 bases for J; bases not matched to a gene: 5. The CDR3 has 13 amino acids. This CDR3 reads CSARTGLNTEAFF. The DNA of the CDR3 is TGCAGCGCCCGGACAGGCCTGAACACTGAAGCTTTCTTT.

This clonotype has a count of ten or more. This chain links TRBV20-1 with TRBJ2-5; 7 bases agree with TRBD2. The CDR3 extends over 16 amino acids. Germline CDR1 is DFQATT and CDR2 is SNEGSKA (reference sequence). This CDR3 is CFLRRAGVPPRETQYF. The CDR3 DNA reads TGCTTCCTGAGACGGGCGGGAGTTCCACCACGGGAGACCCAGTACTTC.

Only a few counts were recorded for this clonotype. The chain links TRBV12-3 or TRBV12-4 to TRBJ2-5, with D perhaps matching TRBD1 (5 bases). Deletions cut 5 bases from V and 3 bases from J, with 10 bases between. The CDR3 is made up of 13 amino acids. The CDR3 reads CASSIRQKETQYF. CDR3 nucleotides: TGTGCCAGCAGTATCCGACAGAAAGAGACCCAGTACTTC.

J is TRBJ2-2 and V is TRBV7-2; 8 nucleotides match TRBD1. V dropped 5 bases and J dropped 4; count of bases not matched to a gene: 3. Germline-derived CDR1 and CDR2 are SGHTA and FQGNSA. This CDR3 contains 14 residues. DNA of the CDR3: TGTGCCAGCAGCAGGCAGGGGGCCACCGGGGAGCTGTTTTTT. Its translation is CASSRQGATGELFF.

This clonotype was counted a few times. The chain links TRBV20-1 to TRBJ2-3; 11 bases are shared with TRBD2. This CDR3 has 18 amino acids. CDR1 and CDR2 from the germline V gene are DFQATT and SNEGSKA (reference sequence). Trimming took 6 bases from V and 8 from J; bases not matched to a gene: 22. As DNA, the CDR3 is TGCAGTGCCGACCCTGGGAGGGGTAGCGGGAGGGCTCTCGGTACGCAGTATTTT. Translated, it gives CSADPGRGSGRALGTQYF.